The 15 T cell receptor beta chains presented below share a single source sample, sequenced in a study of OX40 agonist ivuxolimab in advanced cancers. TCRdb keeps only in-frame clones here, not all; method: immunoSEQ multiplex PCR. In the table there are 40,000 to 60,000 clones, approximately 92% of which are singletons. The starting material was CD4+ or CD8+ T cells sorted from blood, obtained in a trial of the OX40 agonist ivuxolimab. All receptors derive from an adult with an advanced solid tumor such as melanoma, head and neck, liver or kidney cancer.

This clone was picked up one time. This sequence joins TRBV7-9 and TRBJ2-3, with D possibly called TRBD1 or TRBD2 (5 bases each). CDR3 length equals 14 residues. V lost 1 base to trimming and J lost 6 bases, with 11 bases between them. Germline V CDR1 and CDR2: SEHNR, FQNEAQ (reference sequence). The CDR3 nucleotides read TGTGCCAGCAGCTTAGGAACGGGGCCGGATACGCAGTATTTT. Translating gives CASSLGTGPDTQYF.

The rearrangement joins TRBV7-2 to TRBJ2-5; D is undetermined. Trimming stripped 0 bases from V and 5 bases from J, with 10 bases between. Germline V gives CDR1 SGHTA, CDR2 FQGNSA. This CDR3 region has 14 residues. The CDR3 DNA sequence: TGTGCCAGCAGCTTAGCGGTCCAGAGCGAGACCCAGTACTTC. It translates to CASSLAVQSETQYF.

The chain couples TRBV28 to TRBJ1-1, with 7 bases aligning to TRBD1. The CDR3 loop spans 15 amino acids. V shed 6 bases, J shed 2 bases, and the junction held 9 bases outside the gene matches. Germline assignment: CDR1 MDHEN and CDR2 SYDVKM. The CDR3 reads CASRASGTENTEAFF. CDR3 nucleotides: TGTGCCAGCAGGGCCTCCGGGACAGAAAACACTGAAGCTTTCTTT.

V and J are TRBV7-8 and TRBJ2-1, with 10 bases that match TRBD2. Trimming removed 5 bases from V and 7 bases from J; junction bases left unmatched: 20. CDR1 and CDR2 from the germline V gene are SGHVS and FQNEAQ. This CDR3 comprises 19 residues. CDR3 residues: CASSGSSGSSLIGPNEQFF. CDR3 DNA: TGTGCCAGCAGCGGATCTAGCGGGAGCAGTCTCATTGGGCCAAATGAGCAGTTCTTC.

The chain combines TRBV7-8 with TRBJ2-7; 9 positions agree with TRBD2. CDR3 length: 15 residues. Germline V gene lookup returns CDR1 SGHVS and CDR2 FQNEAQ. V lost 3 bases, J lost 3 bases, and 6 bases stayed unmatched. CDR3 sequence: CASSFRASGIYEQYF. The CDR3 bases are TGTGCCAGCAGCTTTCGGGCTAGCGGGATCTACGAGCAGTACTTC.

V is TRBV5-1 and J is TRBJ2-1; tentative D call: TRBD2 (6 bases). Germline V gene sequence: CDR1 SGHRS, CDR2 YFSETQ. V was shortened by 0 bases and J by 5 bases, with 9 bases between the two germline ends. The CDR3 contains 14 residues. In DNA form, the CDR3 reads TGCGCCAGCAGCTTGGTTACTAGCAACAATGAGCAGTTCTTC. It translates to CASSLVTSNNEQFF.

The chain recombines TRBV4-1 with TRBJ1-1; D uncertain. Germline V lookup: CDR1 MGHRA, CDR2 YSYEKL. The CDR3 contains 12 residues. The germline V and J ends were trimmed by 3 bases and 6 bases, with 8 bases remaining between them. The CDR3 here is CASSQGLAEAFF. CDR3 sequence (DNA): TGCGCCAGCAGCCAGGGGTTGGCTGAAGCTTTCTTT.

V and J are TRBV7-9 and TRBJ2-5; 13 bases match TRBD2. CDR1 SEHNR and CDR2 FQNEAQ come from the germline V gene (reference sequence). The CDR3 is made up of 15 amino acids. V lost 6 bases to trimming and J lost 2 bases; unmatched junction nucleotides: 3. The DNA of the CDR3 is TGTGCCAGCAGGGGGGGACTAGCGGGACAAGAGACCCAGTACTTC. It encodes CASRGGLAGQETQYF. Drawing the rest from reference TRBV7-9 and TRBJ2-5, the complete variable domain is DTGVSQNPRHKITKRGQNVTFRCDPISEHNRLYWYRQTLGQGPEFLTYFQNEAQLEKSRLLSDRFSAERPKGSFSTLEIQRTEQGDSAMYLCASRGGLAGQETQYFGPGTRLLVL.

The V and J genes are TRBV28 and TRBJ1-1, with D uncertain. The germline V gene has CDR1 MDHEN and CDR2 SYDVKM. V lost 8 bases, J lost 1 base, and 14 bases lay in between. This CDR3 contains 14 residues. The CDR3 spells CASASPFGNTEAFF. CDR3 DNA sequence: TGTGCCAGCGCTTCCCCTTTCGGGAACACTGAAGCTTTCTTT.

The gene calls are TRBV7-9 and TRBJ2-7; D unresolved. With 5 bases removed from V and 4 bases from J, the gap between germline ends came to 12 bases. Germline V gives CDR1 SEHNR, CDR2 FQNEAQ (reference sequence). This CDR3 comprises 13 residues. CDR3: CASSPAERYEQYF. In DNA, the CDR3 is TGTGCCAGCAGCCCCGCGGAGAGATACGAGCAGTACTTC.

The rearrangement joins TRBV7-8 to TRBJ2-1; possible D gene TRBD1, 5 bases. Trimming removed 4 bases from V and 3 bases from J, with 7 bases in between. The CDR3 is 13 amino acids. The germline V gene has CDR1 SGHVS and CDR2 FQNEAQ. The CDR3 bases are TGTGCCAGCAGCTCGACAGTCTACAATGAGCAGTTCTTC. Translating it yields CASSSTVYNEQFF. Filled out from reference TRBV7-8 and TRBJ2-1, the complete variable domain reads GAGVSQSPRYKVAKRGQDVALRCDPISGHVSLFWYQQALGQGPEFLTYFQNEAQLDKSGLPSDRFFAERPEGSVSTLKIQRTQQEDSAVYLCASSSTVYNEQFFGPGTRLTVL.

The chain joins TRBV15 to TRBJ2-3; 9 bases are shared with TRBD2. Trimming cost V 9 bases and J 7 bases; bases outside gene matches: 17. Germline values: CDR1 LNHNV, CDR2 YYDKDF (reference sequence). The CDR3 has 16 residues. For the CDR3, the DNA is TGTGCCACTCAAGGGGACGTAGCGGGAGTTTCGAATACGCAGTATTTT. Amino acid sequence: CATQGDVAGVSNTQYF.

This chain joins TRBV4-1 and TRBJ2-7; the D is unclear. The germline V and J ends were trimmed by 1 base and 2 bases, with 9 bases remaining between them. This CDR3 has 14 amino acids. Germline CDR1 is MGHRA and CDR2 is YSYEKL. CDR3 amino acids: CASSQGHSAYEQYF. The CDR3 coding sequence is TGCGCCAGCAGCCAAGGTCATAGTGCCTACGAGCAGTACTTC.

V gene TRBV25-1 combines with J gene TRBJ2-7, with a weak D call TRBD2 (5 bases). The CDR3 extends over 18 amino acids. Per the germline V gene, CDR1 is MGHDK and CDR2 is SYGVNS. V shed 4 bases and J shed 1 base, with 23 bases lying between them. The DNA for the CDR3 is TGTGCCAGCAGTGCGGGGAGCCCGGGCAGCCGAGAGTCCTACGAGCAGTACTTC. It yields the protein CASSAGSPGSRESYEQYF.

This chain joins TRBV13 and TRBJ2-5, with D perhaps TRBD1 (6 bases). CDR3 length equals 12 residues. CDR1 is PRHDT and CDR2 is FYEKMQ in the germline V gene (reference sequence). V lost 5 bases and J 7 bases, leaving 11 bases between the germline ends. The CDR3 here is CASSRDTVTQYF. CDR3 coding DNA: TGTGCCAGCAGCCGGGACACGGTGACCCAGTACTTC.